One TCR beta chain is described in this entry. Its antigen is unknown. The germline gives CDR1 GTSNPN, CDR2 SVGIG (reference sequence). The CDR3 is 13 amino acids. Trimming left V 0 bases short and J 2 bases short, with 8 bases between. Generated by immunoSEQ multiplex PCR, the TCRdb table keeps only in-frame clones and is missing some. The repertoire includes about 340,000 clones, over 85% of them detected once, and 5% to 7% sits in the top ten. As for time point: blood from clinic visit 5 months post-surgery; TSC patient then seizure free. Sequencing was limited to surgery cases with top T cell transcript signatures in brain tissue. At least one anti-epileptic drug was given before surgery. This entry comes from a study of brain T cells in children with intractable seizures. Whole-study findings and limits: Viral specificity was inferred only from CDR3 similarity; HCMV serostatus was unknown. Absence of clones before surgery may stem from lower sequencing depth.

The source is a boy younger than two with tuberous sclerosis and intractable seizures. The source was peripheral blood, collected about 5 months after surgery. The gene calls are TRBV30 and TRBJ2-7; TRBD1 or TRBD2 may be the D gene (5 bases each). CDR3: CAWSVPGPYEQYF. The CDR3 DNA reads TGTGCCTGGAGTGTGCCGGGACCCTACGAGCAGTACTTC.